The T cell receptor beta chain described here comes from a study of T cells in Graves' hyperthyroidism and ophthalmopathy. Broader study findings: Most expanded thyroid clonotypes above 0.001 recurred in blood.

From RNA transcripts, TCR beta CDR3 regions were amplified. RT-PCR in the first round (using the HTBI primer set) targeted the TCR CDR3. TCRdb processed the multiplex PCR reads anew with MiXCR; each CDR3 protein has one entry. The sample shows some 600,000 distinct CDR3 sequences, approximately 15% of them seen only once. This clonotype was counted ten times or more. The antigen is unknown. Germline CDR1 and CDR2: SNHLY and FYNNEI. Trimming left V 6 bases short and J 3 bases short, with 11 bases between. The CDR3 spans 14 residues. The sequenced sample was blood. The rearrangement links TRBV2 to TRBJ1-4, with D perhaps TRBD1 (5 bases). This receptor was obtained from a woman under 40 with Graves' hyperthyroidism that later progressed to Graves' ophthalmopathy. This CDR3 is CASSQGVANEKLFF. The CDR3 DNA reads as TGTGCCAGCAGCCAAGGGGTAGCTAATGAAAAACTGTTTTTT.